The 22 T cell receptor beta chains reported below all come from one sample, sequenced in a study of T cell responses to AZD1222 COVID-19 vaccine. Profiling relied on immunoSEQ multiplex PCR, and the TCRdb table lists in-frame clones only, not all of them. Of roughly 100,000 clones in the sample, 91% were seen once. The sequencing used peripheral blood, collected on day 0 of AZD1222 vaccination. The receptors shown here come from an adult in good health.

V gene TRBV7-9 combines with J gene TRBJ1-6; D gene uncertain. The CDR3 is 15 residues long. Germline V gene sequence: CDR1 SEHNR, CDR2 FQNEAQ (reference sequence). The V end was cut by 0 bases, the J end by 8 bases, with 11 bases between. For the CDR3, the DNA is TGTGCCAGCAGCTTAGCCACCTCAGGCTATTCACCCCTCCACTTT. The encoded protein is CASSLATSGYSPLHF.

The chain couples TRBV18 to TRBJ1-5, with D unclear. Trimming stripped 4 bases from V and 4 bases from J, with 8 bases between. Germline CDR1 KGHSH, CDR2 LQKENI. The CDR3 totals 13 residues. The chain's CDR3 is CASSQAQNQPQHF. CDR3 coding DNA: TGTGCCAGCTCACAAGCGCAAAATCAGCCCCAGCATTTT. Full variable domain (remainder filled in from reference TRBV18 and TRBJ1-5): NAGVMQNPRHLVRRRGQEARLRCSPMKGHSHVYWYRQLPEEGLKFMVYLQKENIIDESGMPKERFSAEFPKEGPSILRIQQVVRGDSAAYFCASSQAQNQPQHFGDGTRLSIL.

The chain employs TRBV28 and TRBJ1-2; 7 positions agree with TRBD1. The CDR3 sequence is 15 residues long. The germline gives CDR1 MDHEN, CDR2 SYDVKM. V lost 3 bases, J lost 8 bases, and 12 bases stayed unmatched. The CDR3 protein is CASSFSVQGVRGYTF. The CDR3 DNA sequence: TGTGCCAGCAGTTTCTCAGTCCAGGGGGTAAGGGGCTACACCTTC.

This clone was counted once. The V and J genes are TRBV5-4 and TRBJ1-2, with a weak D call TRBD1 (5 bases). The CDR3 is 15 residues long. Deletions cut 5 bases from V and 3 bases from J, with 17 bases between. Germline values: CDR1 SGHNT, CDR2 YYREEE (reference sequence). CDR3 coding DNA: TGTGCCAGCAGGTTACCAAGTACAGGCGACTATGGCTACACCTTC. Translated, it gives CASRLPSTGDYGYTF.

This chain connects TRBV5-1 to TRBJ1-3; TRBD1 is a possible D gene (5 bases). The CDR3 is 16 residues long. Germline values: CDR1 SGHRS, CDR2 YFSETQ. Trimming cost V 2 bases and J 0 bases, with 12 bases left between them. CDR3 in amino acids: CASSFGGPNSGNTIYF. CDR3 coding DNA: TGCGCCAGCAGCTTTGGGGGACCGAACTCTGGAAACACCATATATTTT.

The count of this clone is one. The rearrangement joins TRBV10-3 to TRBJ1-5; D unresolved. The CDR3 extends over 14 amino acids. V lost 0 bases, J lost 3 bases, and 6 bases lay in between. Germline lookup yields CDR1 ENHRY and CDR2 SYGVKD. CDR3 sequence: CAISESTVNQPQHF. DNA for the CDR3: TGTGCCATCAGTGAGTCGACGGTCAATCAGCCCCAGCATTTT.

This rearrangement joins TRBV18 to TRBJ2-3; TRBD2 is a possible D gene (6 bases). Germline CDR1 is KGHSH and CDR2 is LQKENI. This CDR3 comprises 15 residues. The germline V and J ends were trimmed by 1 base and 4 bases, with 12 bases remaining between them. The CDR3 spells CASSPQVTGADTQYF. The CDR3 coding sequence is TGTGCCAGCTCACCACAGGTTACGGGGGCAGATACGCAGTATTTT.

V usage is TRBV12-3 or TRBV12-4 and J usage is TRBJ2-7; no clear D. The CDR3 spans 13 residues. Between the trimmed V and J ends, which lost 4 bases and 2 bases, there was a span of 9 bases. In DNA form, the CDR3 reads TGTGCCAGCAGTTCCCGGTCTACCTACGAGCAGTACTTC. This translates into CASSSRSTYEQYF.

The rearrangement links TRBV7-8 to TRBJ2-7, with D uncertain. Germline V gives CDR1 SGHVS, CDR2 FQNEAQ. The CDR3 totals 13 residues. Trimming removed 2 bases from V and 2 bases from J, with 7 bases in between. The CDR3 nucleotides read TGTGCCAGCAGCTTAACAAAGACCTACGAGCAGTACTTC. Translated, it gives CASSLTKTYEQYF.

The V gene is TRBV11-3, the J gene TRBJ2-3; possible D gene TRBD2, 6 bases. There are 16 residues in the CDR3. Germline CDR1 and CDR2: SGHNT and YENEEA. Trimming cost V 0 bases and J 0 bases, with 10 bases left between them. The CDR3: CASSLDPRGSTDTQYF. For the CDR3, the DNA is TGTGCCAGCAGCTTAGACCCGCGGGGAAGCACAGATACGCAGTATTTT.

The chain employs TRBV7-2 and TRBJ2-7; no clear D. V was cut by 0 bases and J by 0 bases, with 15 bases left in between. This CDR3 contains 17 residues. In germline, CDR1 is SGHTA, CDR2 FQGNSA. CDR3 residues: CASSLAKSRPDSYEQYF. CDR3 in DNA: TGTGCCAGCAGCTTAGCTAAAAGCAGACCGGACTCCTACGAGCAGTACTTC. Using reference TRBV7-2 and TRBJ2-7 for the parts outside the CDR3, the full variable domain is GAGVSQSPSNKVTEKGKDVELRCDPISGHTALYWYRQSLGQGLEFLIYFQGNSAPDKSGLPSDRFSAERTGGSVSTLTIQRTQQEDSAVYLCASSLAKSRPDSYEQYFGPGTRLTVT.

This sequence joins TRBV28 and TRBJ1-2; the D is unclear. V gave up 3 bases and J gave up 2 bases, with 13 bases separating them. The CDR3 contains 15 residues. Per germline, CDR1 MDHEN and CDR2 SYDVKM. Here the CDR3 DNA reads TGTGCCAGCAGTTTTCAGCCCGGACGGAACTATGGCTACACCTTC. Translated, it gives CASSFQPGRNYGYTF.

V is TRBV19 and J is TRBJ2-3, with D possibly matching TRBD2 (6 bases). Germline V gene lookup returns CDR1 LNHDA and CDR2 SQIVND (reference sequence). This CDR3 contains 15 residues. V was shortened by 1 base and J by 0 bases, with 8 bases between the two germline ends. Here the CDR3 reads CASSIGGKSTDTQYF. The CDR3 DNA follows: TGTGCCAGTAGTATAGGCGGGAAAAGCACAGATACGCAGTATTTT.

The chain couples TRBV6-2 or TRBV6-3 to TRBJ1-2; TRBD1 is a possible D gene (5 bases). CDR3 length equals 15 residues. CDR1 is MNHEY and CDR2 is SVGEGT in the germline V gene. The V gene lost 5 bases and the J gene lost 6 bases, with 19 bases spanning the gap. The chain's CDR3 is CASSDGGRRSHGYTF. The CDR3 bases are TGTGCCAGCAGTGACGGGGGACGGCGGTCCCATGGCTACACCTTC.

The chain links TRBV11-2 to TRBJ2-5; no clear D. The V gene's germline CDR1 is SGHAT and CDR2 FQNNGV. V lost 2 bases and J lost 3, with 13 bases in between. This CDR3 contains 15 residues. In DNA, the CDR3 is TGTGCCAGCAGCTTATATCGTAGCTCCAAAGAGACCCAGTACTTC. Its translation: CASSLYRSSKETQYF.

The chain combines TRBV5-6 with TRBJ1-5; weak D call: TRBD1 (6 bases). Trimming removed 1 base at V and 6 bases at J, with 14 bases between. The CDR3 has 15 amino acids. Germline V CDR1 and CDR2: SGHDT, YYEEEE. The DNA for the CDR3 is TGTGCCAGCAGCTTGATGGGGACATCAAGTCAGCCCCAGCATTTT. Translating gives CASSLMGTSSQPQHF. Looking up the rest from reference TRBV5-6 and TRBJ1-5 gives the full variable domain: DAGVTQSPTHLIKTRGQQVTLRCSPKSGHDTVSWYQQALGQGPQFIFQYYEEEERQRGNFPDRFSGHQFPNYSSELNVNALLLGDSALYLCASSLMGTSSQPQHFGDGTRLSIL.

This chain joins TRBV10-1 and TRBJ2-7, with TRBD2 identical over 9 bases. Germline-derived CDR1 and CDR2 are WNHNN and SYGVQD (reference sequence). Trimming at V came to 6 bases and at J to 2 bases, leaving 2 bases not matched to a gene. The CDR3 spans 13 residues. CDR3 sequence (DNA): TGCGCCAGCAGGACTAGCGGAGCCTACGAGCAGTACTTC. Translation gives CASRTSGAYEQYF.

The chain couples TRBV10-3 to TRBJ2-3; D is possibly TRBD1 (6 bases). Trimming removed 6 bases at V and 1 base at J, with 8 bases between. The length of the CDR3 is 13 residues. CDR1 is ENHRY and CDR2 is SYGVKD in the germline V gene. Written as DNA, the CDR3 is TGTGCCATCAGGGACAGTGGCACAGATACGCAGTATTTT. Its translation: CAIRDSGTDTQYF.

This chain connects TRBV5-1 to TRBJ1-1; 9 bases map to TRBD1. Per the germline V gene, CDR1 is SGHRS and CDR2 is YFSETQ. This CDR3 spans 14 amino acids. Trimming cost V 4 bases and J 4 bases; bases outside gene matches: 5. The CDR3 region has the DNA TGCGCCAGCAGCCCCGGACAGGGGATCACTGAAGCTTTCTTT. This encodes CASSPGQGITEAFF.

The chain links TRBV7-9 to TRBJ1-1; 9 bases are shared with TRBD1. The CDR3 is 14 residues long. The germline gives CDR1 SEHNR, CDR2 FQNEAQ (reference sequence). After removal of 5 bases from V and 6 bases from J, the junction contained 7 bases not matched to a gene. This chain's CDR3 is CASSKQGASAEAFF. The CDR3 DNA follows: TGTGCCAGCAGCAAACAGGGGGCGAGCGCTGAAGCTTTCTTT.

The genes are TRBV19 and TRBJ1-5; D uncertain. CDR1 and CDR2 (germline): LNHDA, SQIVND (reference sequence). This CDR3 contains 14 residues. Trimming took off 1 base at V and 7 bases at J, with 11 bases between the two ends. The DNA of the CDR3 is TGTGCCAGTAGTATAGTAGGGCGGGAGCAGCCCCAGCATTTT. It specifies CASSIVGREQPQHF.

The V and J genes are TRBV20-1 and TRBJ1-2; D gene uncertain. V was cut by 8 bases and J by 8 bases, with 12 bases left in between. The CDR3 consists of 10 residues. Germline V gene sequence: CDR1 DFQATT, CDR2 SNEGSKA (reference sequence). This CDR3 reads CSPARPGYTF. As DNA, the CDR3 is TGCAGTCCGGCCCGACCCGGCTACACCTTC.